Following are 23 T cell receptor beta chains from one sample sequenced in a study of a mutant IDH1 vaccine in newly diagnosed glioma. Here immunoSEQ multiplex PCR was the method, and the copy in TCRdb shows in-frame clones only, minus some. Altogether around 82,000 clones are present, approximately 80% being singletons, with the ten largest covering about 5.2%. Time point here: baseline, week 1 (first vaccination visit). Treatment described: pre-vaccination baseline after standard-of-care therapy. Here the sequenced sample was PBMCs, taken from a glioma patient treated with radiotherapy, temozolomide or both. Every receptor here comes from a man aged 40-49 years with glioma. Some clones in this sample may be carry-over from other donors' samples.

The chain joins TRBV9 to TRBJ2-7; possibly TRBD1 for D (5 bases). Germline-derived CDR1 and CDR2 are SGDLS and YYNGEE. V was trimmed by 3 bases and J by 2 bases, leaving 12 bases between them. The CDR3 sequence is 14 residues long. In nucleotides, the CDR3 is TGTGCCAGCAGCGCCCAGGGCGACACCTACGAGCAGTACTTC. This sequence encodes CASSAQGDTYEQYF.

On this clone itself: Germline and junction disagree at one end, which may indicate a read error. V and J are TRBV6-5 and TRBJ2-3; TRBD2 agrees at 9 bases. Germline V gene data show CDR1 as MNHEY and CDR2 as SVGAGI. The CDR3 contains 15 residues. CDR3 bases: TGTGCCACTTCGCGGCGGGGGGGCCCCACAGGTACGCAGTATTTT. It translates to CATSRRGGPTGTQYF.

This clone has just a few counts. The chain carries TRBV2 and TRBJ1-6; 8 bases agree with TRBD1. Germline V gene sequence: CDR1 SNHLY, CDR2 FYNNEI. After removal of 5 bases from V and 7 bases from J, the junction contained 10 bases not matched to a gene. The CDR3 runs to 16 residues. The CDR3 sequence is CASSRGSPGGNSPLHF. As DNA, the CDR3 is TGTGCCAGCAGTAGGGGCAGCCCAGGGGGCAATTCACCCCTCCACTTT.

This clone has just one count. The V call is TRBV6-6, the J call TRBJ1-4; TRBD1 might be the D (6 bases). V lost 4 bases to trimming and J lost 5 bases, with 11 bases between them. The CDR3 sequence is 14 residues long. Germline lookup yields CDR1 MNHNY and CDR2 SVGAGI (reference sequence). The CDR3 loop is CASSSSGQNEKLFF. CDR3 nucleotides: TGTGCCAGCAGTTCCTCAGGACAGAATGAAAAACTGTTTTTT.

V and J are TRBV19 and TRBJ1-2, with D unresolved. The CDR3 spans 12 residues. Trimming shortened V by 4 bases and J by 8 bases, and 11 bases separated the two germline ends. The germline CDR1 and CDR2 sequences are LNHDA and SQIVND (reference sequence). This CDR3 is CASSTHLPGYTF. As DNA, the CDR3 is TGTGCCAGTAGTACACATTTACCGGGCTACACCTTC. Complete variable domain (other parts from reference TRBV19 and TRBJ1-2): DGGITQSPKYLFRKEGQNVTLSCEQNLNHDAMYWYRQDPGQGLRLIYYSQIVNDFQKGDIAEGYSVSREKKESFPLTVTSAQKNPTAFYLCASSTHLPGYTFGSGTRLTVV.

In DNA, the CDR3 is TGTGCCAGCAGCTGGCCGGGTCGGGAGACCCAGTACTTC. Its translation: CASSWPGRETQYF. The rearrangement uses TRBV5-6 and TRBJ2-5; no definite D call. CDR1 and CDR2 (germline): SGHDT, YYEEEE. V was shortened by 3 bases and J by 5 bases, with 11 bases between the two germline ends. This CDR3 spans 13 amino acids.

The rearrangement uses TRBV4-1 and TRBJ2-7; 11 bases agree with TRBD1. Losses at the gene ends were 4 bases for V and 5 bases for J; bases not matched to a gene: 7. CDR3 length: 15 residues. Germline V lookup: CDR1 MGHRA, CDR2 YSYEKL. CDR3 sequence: CASSRGDRGGDEQYF. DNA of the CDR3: TGCGCCAGCAGCCGGGGGGACAGGGGGGGTGACGAGCAGTACTTC.

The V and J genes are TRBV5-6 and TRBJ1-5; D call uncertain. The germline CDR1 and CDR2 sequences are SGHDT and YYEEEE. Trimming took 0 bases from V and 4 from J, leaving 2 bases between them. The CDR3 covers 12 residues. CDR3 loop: CASSLGNQPQHF. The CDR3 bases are TGTGCCAGCAGCTTGGGGAATCAGCCCCAGCATTTT.

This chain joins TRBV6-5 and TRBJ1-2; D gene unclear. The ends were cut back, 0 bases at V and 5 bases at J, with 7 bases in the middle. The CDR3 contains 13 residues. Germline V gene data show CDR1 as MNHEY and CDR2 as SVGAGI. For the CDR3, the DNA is TGTGCCAGCAGTTACTCGACCCGATATGGCTACACCTTC. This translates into CASSYSTRYGYTF.

The CDR3 loop reads CSVEIMNTEAFF. The CDR3 DNA reads TGCAGCGTTGAAATCATGAACACTGAAGCTTTCTTT. This sequence joins TRBV29-1 and TRBJ1-1; the D is unclear. CDR1 is SQVTM and CDR2 is ANQGSEA in the germline V gene. The V end lost 2 bases, the J end lost 0 bases, and 4 bases lay between the germline ends. The CDR3 contains 12 residues.

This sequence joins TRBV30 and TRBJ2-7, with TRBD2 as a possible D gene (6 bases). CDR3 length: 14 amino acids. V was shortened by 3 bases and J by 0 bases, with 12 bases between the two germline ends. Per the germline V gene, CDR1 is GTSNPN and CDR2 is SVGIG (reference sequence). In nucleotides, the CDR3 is TGTGCCTGGAGCGCCGGGACTCTCTCCTACGAGCAGTACTTC. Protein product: CAWSAGTLSYEQYF. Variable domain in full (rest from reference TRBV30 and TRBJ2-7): SQTIHQWPATLVQPVGSPLSLECTVEGTSNPNLYWYRQAAGRGLQLLFYSVGIGQISSEVPQNLSASRPQDRQFILSSKKLLLSDSGFYLCAWSAGTLSYEQYFGPGTRLTVT.

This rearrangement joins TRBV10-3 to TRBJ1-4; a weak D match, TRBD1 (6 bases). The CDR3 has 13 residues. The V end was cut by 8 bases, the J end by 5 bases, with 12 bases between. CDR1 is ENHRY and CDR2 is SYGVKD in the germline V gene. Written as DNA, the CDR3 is TGTGCCATCCAAAGGGGGTTAAATGAAAAACTGTTTTTT. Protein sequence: CAIQRGLNEKLFF.

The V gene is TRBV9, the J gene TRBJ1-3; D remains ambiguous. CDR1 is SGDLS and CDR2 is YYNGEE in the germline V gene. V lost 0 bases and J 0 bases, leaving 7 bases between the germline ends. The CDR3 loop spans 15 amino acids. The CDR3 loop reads CASSVDPGSGNTIYF. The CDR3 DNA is TGTGCCAGCAGCGTAGACCCTGGCTCTGGAAACACCATATATTTT.

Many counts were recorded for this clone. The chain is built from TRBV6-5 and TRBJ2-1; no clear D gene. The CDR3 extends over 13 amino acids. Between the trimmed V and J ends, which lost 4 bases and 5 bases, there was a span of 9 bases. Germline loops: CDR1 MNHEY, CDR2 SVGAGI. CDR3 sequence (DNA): TGTGCCAGCAGTTCGACTGAAAACAATGAGCAGTTCTTC. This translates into CASSSTENNEQFF.

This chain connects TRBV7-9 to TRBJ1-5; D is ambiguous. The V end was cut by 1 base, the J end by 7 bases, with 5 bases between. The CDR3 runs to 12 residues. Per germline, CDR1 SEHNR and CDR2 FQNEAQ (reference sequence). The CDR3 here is CASSLVQQPQHF. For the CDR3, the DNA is TGTGCCAGCAGCTTAGTCCAGCAGCCCCAGCATTTT.

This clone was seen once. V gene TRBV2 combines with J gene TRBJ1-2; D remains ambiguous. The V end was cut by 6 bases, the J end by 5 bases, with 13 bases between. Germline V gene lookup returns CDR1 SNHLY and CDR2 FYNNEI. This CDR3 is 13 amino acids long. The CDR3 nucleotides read TGTGCCAGCAGGGAGGACCTTGCGTATGGCTACACCTTC. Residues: CASREDLAYGYTF.

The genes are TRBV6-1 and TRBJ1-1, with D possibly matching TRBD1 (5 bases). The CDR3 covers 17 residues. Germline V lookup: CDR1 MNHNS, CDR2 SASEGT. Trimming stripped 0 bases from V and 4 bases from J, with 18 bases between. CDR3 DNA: TGTGCCAGCAGTGAAGCGCGGACATCGAGGGGCTCCACTGAAGCTTTCTTT. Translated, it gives CASSEARTSRGSTEAFF.

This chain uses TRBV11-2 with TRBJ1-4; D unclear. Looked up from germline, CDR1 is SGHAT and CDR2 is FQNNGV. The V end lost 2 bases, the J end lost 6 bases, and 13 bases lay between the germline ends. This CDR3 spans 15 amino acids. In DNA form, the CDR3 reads TGTGCCAGCAGCTTATCCTCGGGTGTTTATGAAAAACTGTTTTTT. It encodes CASSLSSGVYEKLFF.

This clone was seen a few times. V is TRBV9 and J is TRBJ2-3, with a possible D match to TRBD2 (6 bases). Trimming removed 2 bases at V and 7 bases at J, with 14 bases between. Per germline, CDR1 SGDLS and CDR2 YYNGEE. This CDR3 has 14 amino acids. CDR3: CASSVTPGLNTQYF. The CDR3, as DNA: TGTGCCAGCAGCGTTACCCCCGGACTAAATACGCAGTATTTT.

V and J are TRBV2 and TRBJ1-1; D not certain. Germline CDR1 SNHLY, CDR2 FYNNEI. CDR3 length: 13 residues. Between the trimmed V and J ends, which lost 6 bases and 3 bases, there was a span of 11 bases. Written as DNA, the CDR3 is TGTGCCAGCAGCGGTTGGGCCGACACTGAAGCTTTCTTT. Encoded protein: CASSGWADTEAFF.

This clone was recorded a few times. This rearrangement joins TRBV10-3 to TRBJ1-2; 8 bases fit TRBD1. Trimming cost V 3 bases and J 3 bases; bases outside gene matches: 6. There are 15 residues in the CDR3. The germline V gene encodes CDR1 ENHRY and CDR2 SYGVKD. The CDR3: CAISEGQGIYYGYTF. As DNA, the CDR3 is TGTGCCATCAGTGAAGGACAGGGAATCTACTATGGCTACACCTTC.

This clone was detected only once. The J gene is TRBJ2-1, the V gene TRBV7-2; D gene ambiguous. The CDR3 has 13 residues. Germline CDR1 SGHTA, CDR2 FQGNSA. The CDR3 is CASPGTPGGEQFF. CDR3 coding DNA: TGTGCGTCGCCCGGCACCCCTGGCGGTGAGCAGTTCTTC.

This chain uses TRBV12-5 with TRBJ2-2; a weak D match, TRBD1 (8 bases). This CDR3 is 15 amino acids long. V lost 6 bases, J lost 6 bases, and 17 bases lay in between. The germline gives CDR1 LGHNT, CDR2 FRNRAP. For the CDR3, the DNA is TGTGCTAGTGGCAATACAGGGGGGGGTCCCGGGGAGCTGTTTTTT. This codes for CASGNTGGGPGELFF.